This is a list of T cell receptor beta chains from one sample in a study of PD-L1 blockade in urothelial cancer. TCRdb keeps only in-frame clones here, not all; method: immunoSEQ multiplex PCR. The sample shows some 90,000 clones, about 89% of them seen only once. The input for sequencing was PBMCs, taken around atezolizumab (anti-PD-L1) treatment. The receptors here all came from a woman over 75 with urothelial cancer. Each CDR3 is given with its conserved first and last residue. D genes are given only for firm matches. Not every row has a clone size; where given, it reads once, few, many or a size class.

size: -; V: TRBV28; D: TRBD2; J: TRBJ2-1; DNA: TGTGCCAGCAGTCTCGGGACTAGACGTGTGCAGTTCTTC; CDR3: CASSLGTRRVQFF
size: -; V: TRBV15; D: -; J: TRBJ1-1; DNA: TGTGCCACCAGCAGAGGGGGCGGGAGCACTGAAGCTTTCTTT; CDR3: CATSRGGGSTEAFF
size: -; V: TRBV5-4; D: -; J: TRBJ2-6; DNA: TGTGCCAGCAGCTTGTTAGGGGGTAATGGGGCCAACGTCCTGACTTTC; CDR3: CASSLLGGNGANVLTF
size: -; V: TRBV20-1; D: -; J: TRBJ2-2; DNA: TGCAGTGCTTACCTACTGGGGGAGCTGTTTTTT; CDR3: CSAYLLGELFF
size: -; V: TRBV5-6; D: TRBD2; J: TRBJ2-7; DNA: TGTGCCAGCAGCCCCCCCGGGACTAGCGGATTATCCTACGAGCAGTACTTC; CDR3: CASSPPGTSGLSYEQYF
size: -; V: TRBV11-2; D: -; J: TRBJ2-7; DNA: TGTGCCAGCAGCCCGTTGGGTAGAGGGAACTACGAGCAGTACTTC; CDR3: CASSPLGRGNYEQYF
size: -; V: TRBV10-3; D: TRBD2; J: TRBJ2-1; DNA: TGTGCCATCAGTGAAGGGGCTAGCGGGGGTGAGCAGTTCTTC; CDR3: CAISEGASGGEQFF
size: once; V: TRBV2; D: TRBD2; J: TRBJ2-1; DNA: TGTGCCAGCAAGCGGGAGGGCAATGAGCAGTTCTTC; CDR3: CASKREGNEQFF
size: -; V: TRBV27; D: TRBD2; J: TRBJ2-1; DNA: TGTGCCAGCAGCGACACTAGCGGGAGCACCTACAATGAGCAGTTCTTC; CDR3: CASSDTSGSTYNEQFF
size: -; V: TRBV2; D: TRBD2; J: TRBJ2-1; DNA: TGTGCCAGCTTACTAGCGGGAGGGTACAATGAGCAGTTCTTC; CDR3: CASLLAGGYNEQFF
size: -; V: TRBV18; D: -; J: TRBJ1-1; DNA: TGTGCCAGCTCACCATCGGCACAGGCCGGGGCTTTCTTT; CDR3: CASSPSAQAGAFF
size: -; V: TRBV9; D: TRBD1; J: TRBJ2-1; DNA: TGTGCCAGCAGCGTTTGGACAGGGGACTACAATGAGCAGTTCTTC; CDR3: CASSVWTGDYNEQFF
size: once; V: TRBV2; D: TRBD2; J: TRBJ2-2; DNA: TGTGCCAGCAGCGGACTAGCGGGAAATGTCGGGGAGCTGTTTTTT; CDR3: CASSGLAGNVGELFF
size: -; V: TRBV5-4; D: TRBD1; J: TRBJ2-1; DNA: TGTGCCAGCACCAACCGGACAGGGACCTACAATGAGCAGTTCTTC; CDR3: CASTNRTGTYNEQFF
size: -; V: TRBV7-2; D: -; J: TRBJ1-5; DNA: TGTGCCAGCAGCGTCAGGGGTACTCAGCCCCAGCATTTT; CDR3: CASSVRGTQPQHF
size: -; V: TRBV5-1; D: -; J: TRBJ2-1; DNA: TGCGCCAGCAGCCTAATGTCCATAGCGGACTACTCCTACAATGAGCAGTTCTTC; CDR3: CASSLMSIADYSYNEQFF
size: -; V: TRBV11-2; D: TRBD2; J: TRBJ2-5; DNA: TGTGCCAGCAGCAATGGACTAGCGGGAGTAGCAGAGACCCAGTACTTC; CDR3: CASSNGLAGVAETQYF
size: once; V: TRBV19; D: -; J: TRBJ2-7; DNA: TGTGCCAGTAGTCCGGAGGGAACAACCCTGGGGCAGTACTTC; CDR3: CASSPEGTTLGQYF
size: once; V: TRBV5-6; D: -; J: TRBJ1-4; DNA: TGTGCCAGCAGCTCTCAGGAAGCAGGGTCAAATGAAAAACTGTTTTTT; CDR3: CASSSQEAGSNEKLFF
size: -; V: TRBV6-1; D: TRBD1; J: TRBJ2-7; DNA: TGTGCCAGCAGCGACAGGGGCGAGCAGTACTTC; CDR3: CASSDRGEQYF
size: -; V: TRBV27; D: TRBD1; J: TRBJ1-1; DNA: TGTGCCAGCAGGCTGACCGGGACAGGGTCCATGCTGAACACTGAAGCTTTCTTT; CDR3: CASRLTGTGSMLNTEAFF
size: -; V: TRBV10-3; D: TRBD1; J: TRBJ2-3; DNA: TGTGCCATCAGTGAACAGGGGAATCGAGATACGCAGTATTTT; CDR3: CAISEQGNRDTQYF
size: -; V: TRBV2; D: -; J: TRBJ1-2; DNA: TGTGCCGGCAGTGAAGCGCGGGGGGTAGGGGTCTATGGCTACACCTTC; CDR3: CAGSEARGVGVYGYTF
size: -; V: TRBV11-1; D: TRBD1; J: TRBJ1-2; DNA: TGTGCCAGCAGTCGGACAGGGGACTTCTATGGCTACACCTTC; CDR3: CASSRTGDFYGYTF
size: -; V: TRBV19; D: -; J: TRBJ1-5; DNA: TGTGCCAGCCGCGGACAGCTAGTTACCCAGCCCCAGCATTTT; CDR3: CASRGQLVTQPQHF
size: -; V: TRBV11-2; D: -; J: TRBJ1-5; DNA: TGTGCCAGCAGCCCCCGGGGGGCTCAGCCCCAGCATTTT; CDR3: CASSPRGAQPQHF
size: -; V: TRBV2; D: -; J: TRBJ2-2; DNA: TGTGCCAGCAGTGGAGGGCGGGGCACCGGGGAGCTGTTTTTT; CDR3: CASSGGRGTGELFF
size: -; V: TRBV19; D: TRBD1; J: TRBJ1-5; DNA: TGTGCCAGTAGACCCGGACAGGGGGTTTTCAGCAATCAGCCCCAGCATTTT; CDR3: CASRPGQGVFSNQPQHF
size: -; V: TRBV18; D: TRBD1; J: TRBJ2-7; DNA: TGTGCCAGCTCCTTTCCGACAGGGGAAGGGTCCGAGCAGTACTTC; CDR3: CASSFPTGEGSEQYF
size: -; V: TRBV7-3; D: TRBD2; J: TRBJ2-1; DNA: TGTGCCAGCAGCTTAAACGTACTAGCGGGAGGCAATGAGCAGTTCTTC; CDR3: CASSLNVLAGGNEQFF